This section outlines one T cell receptor beta chain sequence together with its context. Its antigen is not identified. This specimen comes from a study of identical twins. TCRdb fed the 5' RACE reads into MiXCR, producing one record per CDR3 protein. The sample records 400,000 to 500,000 distinct CDR3 sequences, about 13% being singletons. The CDR3 consists of 12 residues. Trimming removed 4 bases from V and 5 bases from J, with 12 bases in between. Germline loops: CDR1 SQVTM, CDR2 ANQGSEA. Study-wide results and limits: There were fewer insertions in abundant cord blood beta clonotypes, but memory repertoires showed no such pattern.

These same data were also listed under a study on yellow fever vaccine responses in identical twins.

The chain joins TRBV29-1 to TRBJ2-7; a weak D match, TRBD2 (6 bases). Specimen: CD4+ T cells sorted from blood. This TCR came from a woman between 18 and 29 years old in good health. The CDR3 DNA reads TGCAGCGTTGGTTTCGGGGGTAACGAGCAGTACTTC. The encoded protein is CSVGFGGNEQYF.